Below, 17 T cell receptor beta chains from the same sample are listed, as sequenced in a study of blood T cell repertoires in COVID-19. Only in-frame clones appear in the TCRdb table, and some are missing; sequencing was by immunoSEQ multiplex PCR. The repertoire holds approximately 80,000 clones, with 88% as singletons. Specimen: peripheral blood. The receptors shown here come from a human donor in a cohort sampled during active COVID-19.

The chain joins TRBV5-5 to TRBJ1-5; 7 bases fit TRBD1. V shed 3 bases, J shed 8 bases, and the junction held 5 bases outside the gene matches. The germline gives CDR1 SGHKS, CDR2 YYEKEE (reference sequence). The CDR3 consists of 13 residues. The CDR3 sequence: CASSYTGVEPQHF. The CDR3 DNA follows: TGTGCCAGCAGCTACACAGGGGTCGAGCCCCAGCATTTT.

This chain joins TRBV6-1 and TRBJ2-3; 13 positions match TRBD2. The CDR3 runs 17 residues. CDR1 MNHNS and CDR2 SASEGT come from the germline V gene. V lost 4 bases to trimming and J lost 1 base; unmatched junction nucleotides: 5. CDR3 bases: TGTGCCAGCAGTGTACTAGCGGGAGGGCCGGGCACAGATACGCAGTATTTT. Protein sequence: CASSVLAGGPGTDTQYF.

The chain employs TRBV10-3 and TRBJ1-5, with D tentatively TRBD1 (6 bases). The CDR3 has 14 residues. Trimming removed 6 bases from V and 0 bases from J, with 9 bases in between. CDR1 is ENHRY and CDR2 is SYGVKD in the germline V gene. The CDR3 sequence is CAIRDSNSNQPQHF. For the CDR3, the DNA is TGTGCCATCAGGGACAGCAATAGCAATCAGCCCCAGCATTTT.

The chain couples TRBV5-1 to TRBJ1-6, with D unresolved. This CDR3 is built from 14 residues. V was cut by 0 bases and J by 6 bases, with 7 bases left in between. Germline V gene data show CDR1 as SGHRS and CDR2 as YFSETQ. CDR3 residues: CASSLVAANSPLHF. The CDR3 coding sequence is TGCGCCAGCAGCTTGGTGGCGGCTAATTCACCCCTCCACTTT. The full variable domain, its missing parts supplied by reference TRBV5-1 and TRBJ1-6, is KAGVTQTPRYLIKTRGQQVTLSCSPISGHRSVSWYQQTPGQGLQFLFEYFSETQRNKGNFPGRFSGRQFSNSRSEMNVSTLELGDSALYLCASSLVAANSPLHFGNGTRLTVT.

This clone was recorded once. The V call is TRBV10-3, the J call TRBJ2-2; 7 positions agree with TRBD1. V lost 4 bases to trimming and J lost 2 bases; unmatched junction nucleotides: 1. This CDR3 region has 14 residues. Germline CDR1 is ENHRY and CDR2 is SYGVKD. This chain's CDR3 is CAISGQGNTGELFF. The CDR3 DNA is TGTGCCATCAGTGGACAGGGTAACACCGGGGAGCTGTTTTTT.

V gene TRBV11-3 combines with J gene TRBJ2-5, with 8 bases lining up with TRBD2. This CDR3 is 14 amino acids long. Germline values: CDR1 SGHNT, CDR2 YENEEA. Germline trimming cut 6 bases from V and 4 bases from J; bases unmatched to any gene: 7. CDR3: CASSQRAGGETQYF. The CDR3 coding sequence is TGTGCCAGCAGTCAACGGGCGGGAGGAGAGACCCAGTACTTC.

V gene TRBV7-8 combines with J gene TRBJ2-2; 8 bases line up with TRBD2. The CDR3 sequence is 15 residues long. V trimming: 2 bases; J trimming: 7 bases; junction bases outside the gene matches: 6. Per germline, CDR1 SGHVS and CDR2 FQNEAQ. The CDR3 is CASSLPGLVIGELFF. CDR3 DNA sequence: TGTGCCAGCAGCTTACCGGGACTAGTTATCGGGGAGCTGTTTTTT.

The rearrangement links TRBV18 to TRBJ1-3; TRBD1 is a possible D gene (5 bases). Germline V lookup: CDR1 KGHSH, CDR2 LQKENI. CDR3 length: 15 residues. V was pared by 5 bases and J by 2 bases, with 13 bases between. The CDR3 region is CASSSQTTAGNTIYF. The CDR3 DNA sequence: TGTGCCAGCTCATCACAGACGACAGCTGGAAACACCATATATTTT.

The V and J genes are TRBV7-9 and TRBJ2-6; TRBD2 is a possible D gene (6 bases). From germline, CDR1 is SEHNR and CDR2 FQNEAQ (reference sequence). V gave up 5 bases and J gave up 1 base, with 18 bases separating them. The CDR3 contains 18 residues. This CDR3 is CASSAQRRGTSGANVLTF. The DNA for the CDR3 is TGTGCCAGCAGCGCACAGCGACGGGGGACTTCTGGGGCCAACGTCCTGACTTTC.

V usage is TRBV11-1 and J usage is TRBJ2-1; TRBD1 is a possible D gene (5 bases). Germline CDR1 and CDR2: SGHAT and FQDESV (reference sequence). Trimming left V 5 bases short and J 6 bases short, with 11 bases between. This CDR3 comprises 13 residues. The CDR3 nucleotides are TGTGCCAGCAGCCCCACCAGGGTCAATGAGCAGTTCTTC. Protein: CASSPTRVNEQFF.

This rearrangement joins TRBV7-2 to TRBJ2-7, with 11 bases fitting TRBD2. CDR3 length: 17 amino acids. Germline V gives CDR1 SGHTA, CDR2 FQGNSA. Germline trimming cut 1 base from V and 1 base from J; bases unmatched to any gene: 6. The CDR3 sequence: CASSLVGGTSGSYEQYF. The DNA for the CDR3 is TGTGCCAGCAGCTTAGTGGGGGGGACTAGCGGATCCTACGAGCAGTACTTC.

The V and J genes are TRBV19 and TRBJ1-4, with 7 bases matching TRBD1. V trimming: 6 bases; J trimming: 8 bases; junction bases outside the gene matches: 9. CDR3 length equals 14 residues. Germline V gene sequence: CDR1 LNHDA, CDR2 SQIVND (reference sequence). For the CDR3, the DNA is TGTGCCAGTAGCTCCTTTAGGGGGCGGGAAAAACTGTTTTTT. Its translation is CASSSFRGREKLFF. The full variable domain, completed using reference TRBV19 and TRBJ1-4, is DGGITQSPKYLFRKEGQNVTLSCEQNLNHDAMYWYRQDPGQGLRLIYYSQIVNDFQKGDIAEGYSVSREKKESFPLTVTSAQKNPTAFYLCASSSFRGREKLFFGSGTQLSVL.

The chain uses TRBV9 and TRBJ2-1; 7 bases match TRBD2. The CDR3 spans 17 residues. CDR1 SGDLS and CDR2 YYNGEE come from the germline V gene. V trimming: 4 bases; J trimming: 7 bases; junction bases outside the gene matches: 17. CDR3: CASSLGLRRGIANEQFF. For the CDR3, the DNA is TGTGCCAGCAGCCTTGGGCTAAGGCGGGGGATCGCGAATGAGCAGTTCTTC.

The chain combines TRBV4-2 with TRBJ1-2; the match to TRBD1 covers 8 bases. The CDR3 contains 18 residues. Looked up from germline, CDR1 is LGHNA and CDR2 is YNFKEQ. The V gene end was trimmed by 0 bases and the J gene end by 3 bases; junction bases not matched to a gene: 12. In nucleotides, the CDR3 is TGTGCCAGCAGCCAAGAACTGGGCCAGGGGGCTTGGGACTATGGCTACACCTTC. Protein sequence: CASSQELGQGAWDYGYTF.

The chain recombines TRBV7-9 with TRBJ2-5, with 10 bases fitting TRBD2. Germline CDR1 is SEHNR and CDR2 is FQNEAQ (reference sequence). After removal of 4 bases from V and 2 bases from J, the junction contained 1 base not matched to a gene. The CDR3 contains 14 residues. The CDR3 nucleotides are TGTGCCAGCAGCTATAGCGGGGGGCAAGAGACCCAGTACTTC. Translated, it gives CASSYSGGQETQYF.

This rearrangement joins TRBV11-2 to TRBJ2-3; the match to TRBD2 covers 8 bases. Germline CDR1 reads SGHAT; CDR2 reads FQNNGV. The CDR3 extends over 17 amino acids. V shed 5 bases, J shed 1 base, and the junction held 11 bases outside the gene matches. The CDR3 loop is CASSPSIWRGGTDTQYF. The CDR3 DNA follows: TGTGCCAGCAGCCCTTCGATCTGGCGGGGGGGCACAGATACGCAGTATTTT.

The chain combines TRBV4-1 with TRBJ2-1, with TRBD2 as a possible D gene (6 bases). Germline assignment: CDR1 MGHRA and CDR2 YSYEKL. The CDR3 has 17 amino acids. Trimming took off 2 bases at V and 0 bases at J, with 14 bases between the two ends. CDR3 loop: CASSQRRAGPSYNEQFF. The CDR3 bases are TGCGCCAGCAGCCAAAGAAGAGCGGGTCCCTCCTACAATGAGCAGTTCTTC.